A single sample is the source of the 24 T cell receptor beta chains below, sequenced in a study of read filtering for tumor transcriptome and immune sequencing (dated by TCRdb to 2020 to 2022). For sequencing, an Illumina HiSeq 4000 was employed. TCR libraries were constructed from roughly 360 ng RNA using the Immunoverse kit, and molecular barcoded adaptors covering alpha/delta and beta/gamma chains were employed. In TCRdb, the public reads were trimmed at Q25 with fastp and aligned with MiXCR, with productive beta chains retained. A single entry per CDR3 protein holds the most common genes and DNA from its merged rows. This sample lists more than 20,000 distinct CDR3 sequences; approximately 23% were detected once. The ten most abundant clones make up about half of the sample. The sample consisted of a population of CD138-negative cells sorted from bone marrow. The cell subset or site label, as the study defines it: bone marrow mononuclear cells depleted of CD138+ plasma/myeloma cells by negative magnetic selection. The source of these receptors is a donor at least 40 years old with multiple myeloma.

Notes on this clonotype: Given a much more abundant clone one base away, this may be a read error. This sequence joins TRBV7-9 and TRBJ1-4; D possibly uses TRBD1 or TRBD2 (6 bases each). The tail of the sequence fits TRBJ2-3 better, so the J call may be wrong. Germline values: CDR1 SEHNR, CDR2 FQNEAQ (reference sequence). CDR3 length: 12 amino acids. CDR3 nucleotides: TGTGCCAGCAGCTCTAGGGGGGATGCGCAGTATTTT. Translation: CASSSRGDAQYF.

The table lists this clonotype with many counts. The chain carries TRBV2 and TRBJ1-5; no clear D gene. The germline gives CDR1 SNHLY, CDR2 FYNNEI. The CDR3 length is 13 residues. Trimming removed 7 bases at V and 4 bases at J, with 11 bases between. The CDR3 coding sequence is TGTGCCAGCACTCAGGACGGAAATCAGCCCCAGCATTTT. Translating gives CASTQDGNQPQHF.

By share, this clonotype ranks as medium-sized. The V and J genes are TRBV4-2 and TRBJ2-1; D may be TRBD1 (5 bases). Germline V gene lookup returns CDR1 LGHNA and CDR2 YNFKEQ. CDR3 size: 17 residues. V lost 1 base to trimming and J lost 3 bases, with 16 bases between them. The CDR3 nucleotides are TGTGCCAGCAGCCAAGGGAGTGGGCAGGGTCACTACAATGAGCAGTTCTTC. Its translation: CASSQGSGQGHYNEQFF.

The rearrangement links TRBV4-2 to TRBJ2-5; TRBD1 aligns across 7 bases. J was trimmed by 4 bases and V by 5 bases; bases with no gene match: 4. The CDR3 is 13 residues long. From germline, CDR1 is LGHNA and CDR2 YNFKEQ. CDR3 DNA sequence: TGTGCCAGCAGCGCGCGACAGGGAGAGACCCAGTACTTC. It is translated as CASSARQGETQYF.

In this sample, this clonotype turned up many times. The chain carries TRBV3-1 and TRBJ1-6; D might be TRBD1 (5 bases). Per the germline V gene, CDR1 is LGHDT and CDR2 is YNNKEL (reference sequence). The CDR3 is 15 residues long. Trimming removed 2 bases from V and 7 bases from J, with 12 bases in between. CDR3 sequence reads: CASSQNGAPNSPLHF. The CDR3 DNA is TGTGCCAGCAGCCAAAACGGGGCCCCCAATTCACCCCTCCACTTT. The whole variable domain, remainder taken from reference TRBV3-1 and TRBJ1-6, is DTAVSQTPKYLVTQMGNDKSIKCEQNLGHDTMYWYKQDSKKFLKIMFSYNNKELIINETVPNRFSPKSPDKAHLNLHINSLELGDSAVYFCASSQNGAPNSPLHFGNGTRLTVT.

This clonotype was detected many times. This rearrangement joins TRBV21-1 to TRBJ1-5. TRBV21-1 is a listed pseudogene. The CDR3 runs 12 residues. CDR3 protein: CARRTAHQPQHF. DNA of the CDR3: TGTGCCCGCCGAACTGCGCATCAGCCCCAGCATTTT.

CDR3 protein: CSARLKGSISSDDSPLHF. CDR3 sequence (DNA): TGCAGTGCTAGATTGAAAGGATCGATCTCATCGGATGATTCACCCCTCCACTTT. The genes are TRBV20-1 and TRBJ1-6, with D hard to call. With 2 bases removed from V and 8 bases from J, the gap between germline ends came to 25 bases. The V gene's germline CDR1 is DFQATT and CDR2 SNEGSKA (reference sequence). This CDR3 contains 18 residues.

This clonotype was observed many times. This sequence joins TRBV27 and TRBJ2-3, with D unclear. CDR3 length equals 14 residues. Per germline, CDR1 MNHEY and CDR2 SMNVEV (reference sequence). V gave up 3 bases and J gave up 2 bases, with 9 bases separating them. This CDR3 is CASSFWGTTDTQYF. The CDR3 region has the DNA TGTGCCAGCAGTTTTTGGGGTACCACAGATACGCAGTATTTT.

The rearrangement uses TRBV29-1 and TRBJ1-1, with TRBD1 matching 7 bases. The trim removed 5 bases at V and 0 bases at J, leaving 3 bases unmatched. Germline CDR1 is SQVTM and CDR2 is ANQGSEA. The CDR3 contains 13 residues. As DNA, the CDR3 is TGCAGCGTTCACAGGGGATTGAACACTGAAGCTTTCTTT. Protein product: CSVHRGLNTEAFF.

Regarding this clonotype: A much larger clone is a single base away; this may be a read error. The conserved final phenylalanine or tryptophan is absent from the CDR3, which likely points to a read error. The chain is built from TRBV25-1 and TRBJ2-2; tentative D call: TRBD2 (6 bases). CDR3 length: 17 residues. CDR1 and CDR2 (germline): MGHDK, SYGVNS. V was trimmed by 5 bases and J by 1 base, leaving 17 bases between them. The CDR3 DNA follows: TGTGCCAGCAGTCCCCGATGGGGGAGGCTGAACACCGGGGAGCTGTTTTCT. Translating gives CASSPRWGRLNTGELFS.

This clonotype has a count of ten or more. The chain combines TRBV28 with TRBJ1-2; TRBD1 might be the D (5 bases). The CDR3 totals 13 residues. CDR1 is MDHEN, CDR2 SYDVKM, per germline. The V and J ends lost 7 bases and 7 bases respectively, with 16 bases between them. In DNA, the CDR3 is TGTGCCAGCACCCGTGGGGGAGGCCCTGGCTACACCTTC. This encodes CASTRGGGPGYTF.

The sample holds many counts of this clonotype. The chain links TRBV5-1 to TRBJ1-2, with D maybe TRBD1 (5 bases). The CDR3 is 15 residues long. Trimming cost V 1 base and J 5 bases, with 15 bases left between them. Germline CDR1 SGHRS, CDR2 YFSETQ. The CDR3 reads CASSLWDPAEYGYTF. DNA for the CDR3: TGCGCCAGCAGCTTGTGGGACCCGGCGGAATATGGCTACACCTTC.

The chain carries TRBV6-1 and TRBJ1-1; the D gene is possibly TRBD1 (6 bases). The germline gives CDR1 MNHNS, CDR2 SASEGT. The CDR3 has 14 residues. V lost 6 bases to trimming and J lost 3 bases, with 14 bases between them. In DNA, the CDR3 is TGTGCCAGCAGGGTTAAGGGGGGGTACACTGAAGCTTTCTTT. Translated, it gives CASRVKGGYTEAFF.

The chain has TRBV19 and TRBJ2-2; 8 bases are a match to TRBD2. Looked up from germline, CDR1 is LNHDA and CDR2 is SQIVND (reference sequence). Unmatched junction bases numbered 8, after V lost 7 bases and J lost 4 bases. The length of the CDR3 is 15 residues. CDR3: CASTPSGGRTGELFF. In nucleotides, the CDR3 is TGTGCCAGTACTCCGAGCGGGGGACGCACCGGGGAGCTGTTTTTT.

This clonotype was recorded at least ten times. The chain employs TRBV7-9 and TRBJ1-1; D is unresolved. Germline V gene lookup returns CDR1 SEHNR and CDR2 FQNEAQ (reference sequence). The CDR3 is 13 residues long. V gave up 2 bases and J gave up 3 bases, with 7 bases separating them. The CDR3 bases are TGTGCCAGCAGCTTAACCCCAGACACTGAAGCTTTCTTT. It is translated as CASSLTPDTEAFF.

Comment on this clonotype: A much larger clone lies a single base off, so this may be a read error. V gene TRBV7-9 combines with J gene TRBJ2-3; tentatively, D is TRBD1 or TRBD2 (5 bases each). Germline CDR1 and CDR2: SEHNR and FQNEAQ (reference sequence). The germline V and J ends were trimmed by 8 bases and 6 bases, with 18 bases remaining between them. This CDR3 contains 14 residues. CDR3 DNA: TGTGCCAGCGGTCCGGGACGGCGGACGGATACGCAGTATTTT. Translated, it gives CASGPGRRTDTQYF.

The rearrangement links TRBV6-5 to TRBJ1-5; 8 bases are shared with TRBD1. The length of the CDR3 is 14 residues. V shed 4 bases and J 7 bases; nucleotides not matched to a gene: 6. The germline V gene encodes CDR1 MNHEY and CDR2 SVGAGI. The CDR3 DNA follows: TGTGCCAGCAGTTCGGGACAGGAGGGGCAGCCCCAGCATTTT. Its translation is CASSSGQEGQPQHF.

This clonotype was detected many times. The chain employs TRBV7-8 and TRBJ2-1; 7 bases align to TRBD1. This CDR3 spans 17 amino acids. CDR1 and CDR2 (germline): SGHVS, FQNEAQ. Trimming took 6 bases from V and 5 from J; bases not matched to a gene: 16. The CDR3 loop is CASRPMQRGQRDNEQFF. Written as DNA, the CDR3 is TGTGCCAGCAGACCAATGCAAAGGGGACAGCGTGACAATGAGCAGTTCTTC.

This rearrangement joins TRBV2 to TRBJ1-5; no firm D call. CDR1 SNHLY and CDR2 FYNNEI come from the germline V gene. The CDR3 has 14 residues. Trimming removed 0 bases at V and 7 bases at J, with 10 bases between. CDR3 amino acids: CASSEASIEQPQHF. CDR3 nucleotides: TGTGCCAGCAGTGAAGCCAGCATAGAGCAGCCCCAGCATTTT. Together with reference TRBV2 and TRBJ1-5, the CDR3 gives the full variable domain: EPEVTQTPSHQVTQMGQEVILRCVPISNHLYFYWYRQILGQKVEFLVSFYNNEISEKSEIFDDQFSVERPDGSNFTLKIRSTKLEDSAMYFCASSEASIEQPQHFGDGTRLSIL.

Comment on this clonotype: A much larger clone lies a single base off, so this may be a read error. The chain carries TRBV7-2 and TRBJ2-5, with D possibly being TRBD1 or TRBD2 (5 bases each). CDR3 length: 15 residues. Germline assignment: CDR1 SGHTA and CDR2 FQGNSA. Trimming cost V 5 bases and J 2 bases, with 15 bases left between them. CDR3 protein: CASSPGASRQETQYF. DNA of the CDR3: TGTGCCAGCAGCCCCGGGGCTAGCAGACAAGAGACCCAGTACTTC.

Turning to this clonotype: The junction differs from germline at one of its ends, possibly a read error. J is TRBJ1-4 and V is TRBV20-1, with a weak D call TRBD1 (6 bases). The CDR3 consists of 14 residues. Per germline, CDR1 DFQATT and CDR2 SNEGSKA (reference sequence). The CDR3 nucleotides read TGCAATGCTAGAGGGGGTGGCACTAATGAAAGACTGTTTTTT. Translating it yields CNARGGGTNERLFF.

Remarks on this clonotype: A much larger clone differs from this one at a single base, so this may be a read error. This chain links TRBV6-5 with TRBJ1-1, with D possibly being TRBD1 (6 bases). The CDR3 runs 13 residues. Germline-derived CDR1 and CDR2 are MNHEY and SVGAGI. V was clipped by 10 bases and J by 6 bases, with 18 bases between them. The CDR3 DNA follows: TGTGCCATCATGCTTAGGGGGTGTGCTGAAGCTTTCTTT. Protein product: CAIMLRGCAEAFF.

At least ten counts were recorded for this clonotype. The genes are TRBV5-1 and TRBJ2-1, with 9 bases identical to TRBD2. Germline V gene sequence: CDR1 SGHRS, CDR2 YFSETQ. The CDR3 sequence is 16 residues long. The V segment lost 2 bases and the J segment 0 bases; nucleotides outside the gene matches: 3. CDR3 nucleotide sequence: TGCGCCAGCAGCTTTAGCGGGGGTAGCTCCTACAATGAGCAGTTCTTC. Amino acid sequence: CASSFSGGSSYNEQFF.

This clonotype has ten or more counts. The chain recombines TRBV7-9 with TRBJ2-3; D may be TRBD1 (6 bases). Germline CDR1 is SEHNR and CDR2 is FQNEAQ (reference sequence). The germline V and J ends were trimmed by 5 bases and 1 base, with 16 bases remaining between them. The CDR3 loop spans 16 amino acids. CDR3 sequence (DNA): TGTGCCAGCAGCCACCAGGGGTTGGTGGGCACAGATACGCAGTATTTT. Amino acids: CASSHQGLVGTDTQYF.